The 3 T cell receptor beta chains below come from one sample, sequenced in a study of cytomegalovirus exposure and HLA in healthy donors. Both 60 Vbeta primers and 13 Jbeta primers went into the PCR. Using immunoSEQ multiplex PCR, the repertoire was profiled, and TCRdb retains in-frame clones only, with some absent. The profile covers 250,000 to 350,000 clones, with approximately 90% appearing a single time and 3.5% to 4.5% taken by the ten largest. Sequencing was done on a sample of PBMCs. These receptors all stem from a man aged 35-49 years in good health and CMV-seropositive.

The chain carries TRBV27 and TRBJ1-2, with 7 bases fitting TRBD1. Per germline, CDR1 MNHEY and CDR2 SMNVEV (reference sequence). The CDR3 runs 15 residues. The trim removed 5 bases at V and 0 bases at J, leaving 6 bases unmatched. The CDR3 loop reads CASSRQGNANYGYTF. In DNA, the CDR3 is TGTGCCAGCAGTCGACAGGGAAACGCTAACTATGGCTACACCTTC.

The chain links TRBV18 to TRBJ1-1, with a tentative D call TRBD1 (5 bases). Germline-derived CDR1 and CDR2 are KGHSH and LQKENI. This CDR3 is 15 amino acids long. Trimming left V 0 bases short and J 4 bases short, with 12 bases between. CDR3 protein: CASSPPGGVGTEAFF. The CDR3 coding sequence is TGTGCCAGCTCACCACCGGGGGGGGTAGGCACTGAAGCTTTCTTT.

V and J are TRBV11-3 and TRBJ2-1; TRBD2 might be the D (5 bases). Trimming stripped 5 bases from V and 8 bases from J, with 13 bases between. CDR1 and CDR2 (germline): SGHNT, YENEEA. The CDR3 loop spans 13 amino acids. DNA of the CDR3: TGTGCCAGCAGCGAGGTAGGGAGCGATGAGCAGTTCTTC. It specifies CASSEVGSDEQFF. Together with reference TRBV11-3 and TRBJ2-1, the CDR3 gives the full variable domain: EAGVVQSPRYKIIEKKQPVAFWCNPISGHNTLYWYLQNLGQGPELLIRYENEEAVDDSQLPKDRFSAERLKGVDSTLKIQPAELGDSAVYLCASSEVGSDEQFFGPGTRLTVL.